A single sample is the source of the 21 T cell receptor beta chains below, sequenced in a study of cytomegalovirus exposure and HLA in healthy donors. The PCR ran on 60 Vbeta and 13 Jbeta primers. TCRdb's table, derived via immunoSEQ multiplex PCR, lists solely in-frame clones and lacks some. The repertoire has some 150,000 clones, 77% of them found once; the top ten carry around 1.5%. Specimen: PBMCs. These receptors came from a female donor in good health and CMV-seronegative.

CDR3 region: CASSPGTGRRAGYGYTF. The CDR3 bases are TGTGCCAGCAGCCCCGGGACAGGGAGGAGAGCTGGCTATGGCTACACCTTC. The gene calls are TRBV5-6 and TRBJ1-2; 9 bases are a match to TRBD1. With V trimmed by 4 bases and J by 4 bases, 14 bases remained unmatched. Germline loops: CDR1 SGHDT, CDR2 YYEEEE. The CDR3 length is 17 residues.

This chain uses TRBV6-1 with TRBJ2-1; TRBD1 matches 7 bases. Germline assignment: CDR1 MNHNS and CDR2 SASEGT. V lost 6 bases to trimming and J lost 0 bases; unmatched junction nucleotides: 5. The CDR3 extends over 15 amino acids. The CDR3 sequence is CASRSRGSSYNEQFF. The CDR3 coding sequence is TGTGCCAGCAGAAGCAGGGGGAGCTCCTACAATGAGCAGTTCTTC.

Comment on this clone: Other DNA sequences in this specimen translate into the identical CDR3. The chain joins TRBV7-9 to TRBJ1-1; possible D gene TRBD1, 5 bases. The CDR3 covers 15 residues. Germline V gene sequence: CDR1 SEHNR, CDR2 FQNEAQ (reference sequence). Trimming removed 1 base from V and 1 base from J, with 10 bases in between. DNA for the CDR3: TGTGCCAGCAGCTTAGAGAAGGGGTCGAACACTGAAGCTTTCTTT. It yields the protein CASSLEKGSNTEAFF.

The chain carries TRBV28 and TRBJ2-5; a weak D match, TRBD1 (7 bases). The V end lost 6 bases, the J end lost 2 bases, and 16 bases lay between the germline ends. This CDR3 region has 15 residues. CDR1 and CDR2 (germline): MDHEN, SYDVKM. The CDR3 region has the DNA TGTGCCAGCAGGTACGCAGGGGGGCAACAAGAGACCCAGTACTTC. Residues: CASRYAGGQQETQYF.

V usage is TRBV5-1 and J usage is TRBJ2-5; D is uncertain. The V gene lost 2 bases and the J gene lost 5 bases, with 16 bases spanning the gap. This CDR3 spans 15 amino acids. The germline V gene encodes CDR1 SGHRS and CDR2 YFSETQ. CDR3: CASSLSQNVVETQYF. As DNA, the CDR3 is TGCGCCAGCAGCTTATCTCAGAACGTGGTGGAGACCCAGTACTTC.

The chain combines TRBV7-9 with TRBJ1-2, with D possibly matching TRBD1 (6 bases). This CDR3 is 15 amino acids long. V lost 1 base and J lost 3, with 12 bases in between. Germline CDR1 is SEHNR and CDR2 is FQNEAQ (reference sequence). The CDR3 is CASSLGQGIDYGYTF. The CDR3 DNA reads as TGTGCCAGCAGCTTAGGCCAGGGGATCGACTATGGCTACACCTTC.

The CDR3 spells CASSLGLAGVSFSYEQYF. CDR3 in DNA: TGTGCCAGCAGCTTGGGACTAGCGGGAGTTTCGTTCTCCTACGAGCAGTACTTC. The chain has TRBV11-2 and TRBJ2-7; 14 bases line up with TRBD2. The length of the CDR3 is 18 residues. The V gene end was trimmed by 3 bases and the J gene end by 0 bases; junction bases not matched to a gene: 7. CDR1 is SGHAT and CDR2 is FQNNGV in the germline V gene.

CDR3 sequence reads: CASSSGMAPSEQYF. As DNA, the CDR3 is TGTGCCAGCAGCTCCGGGATGGCCCCTAGCGAGCAGTACTTC. This chain links TRBV11-2 with TRBJ2-7; maybe TRBD2 (5 bases). The CDR3 consists of 14 residues. Per the germline V gene, CDR1 is SGHAT and CDR2 is FQNNGV. Trimming stripped 4 bases from V and 6 bases from J, with 16 bases between.

V and J are TRBV5-8 and TRBJ1-5, with D perhaps TRBD1 (5 bases). The CDR3 contains 14 residues. CDR1 and CDR2 (germline): SGHTS, YDEGEE. Trimming left V 2 bases short and J 2 bases short, with 8 bases between. CDR3: CASSFQGGNQPQHF. The CDR3 nucleotides are TGTGCCAGCAGCTTCCAGGGTGGCAATCAGCCCCAGCATTTT.

The gene calls are TRBV7-3 and TRBJ1-1, with 7 positions matching TRBD1. The CDR3 spans 19 residues. The V gene end was trimmed by 5 bases and the J gene end by 6 bases; junction bases not matched to a gene: 24. Germline CDR1 is SGHTA and CDR2 is FQGTGA. The CDR3 DNA reads as TGTGCCAGCAGCCACTTGGGGGGCCCGAACCAGGGGGACAGTCCTGAAGCTTTCTTT. Translation: CASSHLGGPNQGDSPEAFF.

The CDR3 bases are TGTGCCAGCATTTTCGACAGGGGAGTCTGGGGCGAGCAGTACTTC. Protein product: CASIFDRGVWGEQYF. The chain links TRBV2 to TRBJ2-7, with TRBD1 matching over 8 bases. The V segment lost 7 bases and the J segment 6 bases; nucleotides outside the gene matches: 14. The CDR3 length is 15 residues. Germline V lookup: CDR1 SNHLY, CDR2 FYNNEI.

The chain recombines TRBV5-8 with TRBJ2-7, with D possibly TRBD2 on 5 matching bases. The CDR3 totals 17 residues. From germline, CDR1 is SGHTS and CDR2 YDEGEE. V was cut by 5 bases and J by 0 bases, with 21 bases left in between. This CDR3 is CASSPGRRVQSSYEQYF. As DNA, the CDR3 is TGTGCCAGCAGTCCCGGCCGGCGGGTCCAATCCTCCTACGAGCAGTACTTC.

The chain recombines TRBV5-1 with TRBJ2-5, with 12 bases lining up with TRBD2. CDR1 SGHRS and CDR2 YFSETQ come from the germline V gene. Losses at the gene ends were 4 bases for V and 2 bases for J; bases not matched to a gene: 6. The CDR3 contains 16 residues. Here the CDR3 DNA reads TGCGCCAGCAGCGTCCTGACTAGCGGGGGACAAGAGACCCAGTACTTC. Residues: CASSVLTSGGQETQYF. Full variable domain (rest looked up from reference TRBV5-1 and TRBJ2-5): KAGVTQTPRYLIKTRGQQVTLSCSPISGHRSVSWYQQTPGQGLQFLFEYFSETQRNKGNFPGRFSGRQFSNSRSEMNVSTLELGDSALYLCASSVLTSGGQETQYFGPGTRLLVL.

This chain uses TRBV7-8 with TRBJ1-1; the D gene is possibly TRBD1 (5 bases). V lost 5 bases and J lost 7, with 17 bases in between. CDR3 length equals 14 residues. Germline-derived CDR1 and CDR2 are SGHVS and FQNEAQ. DNA of the CDR3: TGTGCCAGCAGCCTGGAGGACGGGACTCGTGAAGCTTTCTTT. Its protein product is CASSLEDGTREAFF.

This clone was seen just once. V usage is TRBV28 and J usage is TRBJ1-5; D is possibly TRBD1 (5 bases). Germline-derived CDR1 and CDR2 are MDHEN and SYDVKM. This CDR3 is 14 amino acids long. Trimming shortened V by 6 bases and J by 8 bases, and 17 bases separated the two germline ends. CDR3: CASRHDSAWEPQHF. The CDR3 DNA follows: TGTGCCAGCAGGCACGACAGCGCTTGGGAGCCCCAGCATTTT.

This clone has just one count. V gene TRBV2 combines with J gene TRBJ2-3; 7 bases match TRBD2. Germline CDR1 reads SNHLY; CDR2 reads FYNNEI. The J segment lost 0 bases and the V segment lost 10 bases, leaving 10 bases of the junction unmatched. CDR3 length: 15 amino acids. In DNA form, the CDR3 reads TGTGCCACTGGAAAGGGGAGGGGTAGCACAGATACGCAGTATTTT. Its protein is CATGKGRGSTDTQYF.

This clone was observed once. J is TRBJ1-2 and V is TRBV6-1; tentative D call: TRBD1 (5 bases). The germline gives CDR1 MNHNS, CDR2 SASEGT. Trimming took off 0 bases at V and 4 bases at J, with 9 bases between the two ends. The length of the CDR3 is 14 residues. The CDR3 region has the DNA TGTGCCAGCAGTGAAGCAGGGGCCATCTATGGCTACACCTTC. Its protein is CASSEAGAIYGYTF.

V and J are TRBV5-1 and TRBJ2-7; D unclear. V lost 3 bases, J lost 7 bases, and 8 bases lay in between. The germline V gene encodes CDR1 SGHRS and CDR2 YFSETQ. CDR3 length: 11 residues. The CDR3 DNA is TGCGCCAGCAGCTCCGAGTTGGAGCAGTACTTC. Encoded protein: CASSSELEQYF.

The V call is TRBV9, the J call TRBJ1-2; 8 bases align to TRBD1. The CDR3 contains 16 residues. Trimming cost V 3 bases and J 2 bases; bases outside gene matches: 9. CDR1 is SGDLS, CDR2 YYNGEE, per germline. CDR3 loop: CASSDGQGGLNYGYTF. The CDR3 DNA reads as TGTGCCAGCAGCGACGGACAGGGTGGTCTGAACTATGGCTACACCTTC.

The chain combines TRBV27 with TRBJ2-3, with 9 positions matching TRBD1. V was pared by 4 bases and J by 1 base, with 3 bases of the junction left unmatched. The CDR3 extends over 15 amino acids. The germline V gene encodes CDR1 MNHEY and CDR2 SMNVEV (reference sequence). CDR3 DNA: TGTGCCAGCAGTTGGAGGACAGGGGGCACAGATACGCAGTATTTT. Residues: CASSWRTGGTDTQYF.

A single count supports this clone. The V call is TRBV9, the J call TRBJ2-7; 8 positions match TRBD2. Germline assignment: CDR1 SGDLS and CDR2 YYNGEE. The CDR3 length is 17 residues. Losses at the gene ends were 0 bases for V and 2 bases for J; bases not matched to a gene: 10. CDR3 nucleotide sequence: TGTGCCAGCAGCGTAGCCCCGGGGGGGGAACGCGCCTACGAGCAGTACTTC. Protein sequence: CASSVAPGGERAYEQYF.